This T cell receptor beta chain was retrieved from a study of neoadjuvant nivolumab and ipilimumab in lung cancer. The repertoire was sequenced with immunoSEQ multiplex PCR; TCRdb's copy has only in-frame clones and lacks some. The sample consists of 30,000 or so clones, approximately 90% of them appearing once. In germline, CDR1 is KGHSH, CDR2 LQKENI. This CDR3 region has 15 residues. The V end was cut by 1 base, the J end by 4 bases, with 13 bases between. Here the sequenced sample was peripheral blood, taken after neoadjuvant nivolumab, alone or with ipilimumab, at or shortly before surgery. The source of this sequence is an adult with non-small cell lung cancer. The gene calls are TRBV18 and TRBJ1-1, with D possibly TRBD1 on 6 matching bases. CDR3 in amino acids: CASSPREIQGTEAFF. The DNA for the CDR3 is TGTGCCAGCTCACCACGCGAGATACAGGGCACTGAAGCTTTCTTT.